These T cell receptor beta chains were read from a single sample in a study of vaccination and CD4 T cells after COVID-19. TCRdb called the PCR reads again in MiXCR, with one record for every CDR3 protein. The data hold 7,200 or so distinct CDR3 sequences, with approximately 60% observed a single time. These receptors are not linked to any known antigen. The sequenced sample was CD4+ T cells from blood, cultured in vitro. The source of these receptors is a human donor who had recovered from COVID-19. CDR3s include the opening cysteine and the closing phenylalanine or tryptophan. A D gene is named only where the DNA matches it firmly. The listing skips clone size in some rows; elsewhere it reads once, few, many or a size class.

TRBJ1-1 - - TRBV27 CASSVAGDTEAFF TGTGCCAGCAGTGTCGCGGGTGACACTGAAGCTTTCTTT
TRBJ2-7 - TRBD2 TRBV20-1 CSATGLAGGHYEQYF TGCAGTGCAACCGGACTAGCGGGAGGGCACTACGAGCAGTACTTC
TRBJ1-2 - TRBD1 TRBV7-2 CASSSPTGVGYTF TGTGCCAGCAGCTCACCCACAGGGGTCGGCTACACCTTC
TRBJ2-2 - - TRBV21-1 CASSKLLGPNTGELFF TGTGCCAGCAGCAAACTCCTCGGCCCAAACACCGGGGAGCTGTTTTTT
TRBJ1-5 few TRBD1 TRBV20-1 CSAGGGRGNQPQHF TGCAGCGCCGGAGGGGGCCGAGGCAATCAGCCCCAGCATTTT
TRBJ2-7 - - TRBV5-1 CASSLAGTWEQYF TGCGCCAGCAGCTTGGCCGGAACTTGGGAGCAGTACTTC
TRBJ1-1 once - TRBV20-1 CSAPLRSDTEAFF TGCAGTGCTCCATTGAGGAGTGACACTGAAGCTTTCTTT
TRBJ1-1 once TRBD1 TRBV19 CASRSRQGGTEAFF TGTGCCAGTAGATCGAGACAGGGAGGCACTGAAGCTTTCTTT
TRBJ1-6 - TRBD1 TRBV5-1 CASSLGRGRSDSPLHF TGCGCCAGCAGCTTGGGCAGGGGGCGCTCTGATTCACCCCTCCACTTT
TRBJ1-2 - TRBD1 TRBV12-5 CASGDLRWTGGAIDYGYTF TGTGCTAGTGGAGACCTGAGATGGACAGGGGGCGCGATTGACTATGGCTACACCTTC
TRBJ1-5 few TRBD1 TRBV6-1 CASSRQGGYQPQHF TGTGCCAGCAGTAGACAGGGGGGGTATCAGCCCCAGCATTTT
TRBJ1-1 - - TRBV20-1 CSLNTEAFF TGCAGCCTGAACACTGAAGCTTTCTTT
TRBJ1-2 - TRBD1 TRBV20-1 CSAEMGQSSYGYTF TGCAGTGCCGAGATGGGACAGTCGAGCTATGGCTACACCTTC
TRBJ2-7 - TRBD2 TRBV6-4 CAIPFHLRGDSYEQYF TGTGCTATTCCGTTCCACCTCCGGGGGGACTCCTACGAGCAGTACTTC
TRBJ2-3 - TRBD2 TRBV28 CASSATSGRTDTQYF TGTGCCAGCAGTGCCACTAGCGGGCGCACAGATACGCAGTATTTT
TRBJ2-2 few - TRBV15 CATSIDRTNTGELFF TGTGCCACCAGCATAGACAGGACCAACACCGGGGAGCTGTTTTTT
TRBJ2-1 once TRBD2 TRBV28 CASSYSLAGYNEQFF TGTGCCAGCAGTTATAGTCTAGCGGGATACAATGAGCAGTTCTTC
TRBJ1-5 few TRBD1 TRBV6-1 CASSETGGTDQPQHF TGTGCCAGCAGCGAGACAGGGGGCACGGATCAGCCCCAGCATTTT
TRBJ2-7 - TRBD1 TRBV20-1 CSARAWTGAPYEQYF TGCAGTGCTAGAGCCTGGACAGGGGCCCCCTACGAGCAGTACTTC
TRBJ1-1 - - TRBV28 CASSPVLREAFF TGTGCCAGCAGTCCGGTCCTCAGGGAAGCTTTCTTT
TRBJ1-1 - - TRBV7-2 CASSLSRGNTEAFF TGTGCCAGCAGCTTATCCAGGGGGAACACTGAAGCTTTCTTT
TRBJ1-6 - TRBD1 TRBV27 CASSLSRGTAYNSPLHF TGTGCCAGCAGTTTATCTAGAGGGACAGCCTATAATTCACCCCTCCACTTT
TRBJ2-5 - - TRBV6-2/TRBV6-3 CASTQGLVETQYF TGTGCCAGCACCCAGGGGCTAGTGGAGACCCAGTACTTC
TRBJ1-5 - TRBD1 TRBV20-1 CSARHRGEGQPQHF TGCAGTGCTAGGCACAGGGGAGAGGGTCAGCCCCAGCATTTT
TRBJ1-1 few TRBD1 TRBV4-1 CASRPTGGGTEAFF TGCGCCAGCAGACCTACAGGGGGCGGCACTGAAGCTTTCTTT
TRBJ1-6 - - TRBV15 CATSSEGRDSPLHF TGTGCCACCAGCAGTGAGGGTAGGGATTCACCCCTCCACTTT
TRBJ1-3 - TRBD1 TRBV20-1 CSSPGQGNGNTIYF TGCAGTTCCCCGGGACAGGGGAATGGAAACACCATATATTTT
TRBJ1-6 few - TRBV27 CASSLEPLGSPLHF TGTGCCAGCAGTTTAGAACCATTAGGTTCACCCCTCCACTTT
TRBJ2-2 - TRBD2 TRBV20-1 CSATTAGVGELFF TGCAGTGCCACTACAGCGGGAGTCGGGGAGCTGTTTTTT
TRBJ2-5 - - TRBV6-1 CASSGTRQETQYF TGTGCCAGTTCCGGGACAAGACAAGAGACCCAGTACTTC
TRBJ2-3 - TRBD2 TRBV6-1 CASISVGRGGTDTQYF TGTGCCAGCATCTCAGTGGGCCGGGGGGGCACAGATACGCAGTATTTT
TRBJ1-6 - TRBD1 TRBV6-4 CASSVKEDRGSYNSPLHF TGTGCCAGCAGTGTCAAAGAGGACAGGGGATCCTATAATTCACCCCTCCACTTT
TRBJ2-2 - - TRBV28 CASSFDPWAANTGELFF TGTGCCAGCAGTTTCGATCCGTGGGCGGCGAACACCGGGGAGCTGTTTTTT
TRBJ1-2 - - TRBV20-1 CSASPGTLYGYTF TGCAGTGCTAGCCCAGGGACCCTGTATGGCTACACCTTC
TRBJ2-7 - - TRBV10-3 CAISDSAGQNKGHNYEQYF TGTGCCATCAGTGACTCGGCTGGTCAGAATAAGGGCCACAACTACGAGCAGTACTTC
TRBJ2-3 - - TRBV7-2 CASSLEWASTDTQYF TGTGCCAGCAGCTTAGAATGGGCGAGCACAGATACGCAGTATTTT
TRBJ1-1 - TRBD1 TRBV20-1 CSAFPVQGADTEAFF TGCAGTGCTTTTCCAGTACAGGGGGCGGACACTGAAGCTTTCTTT
TRBJ1-5 few TRBD1 TRBV19 CASSSTGTGVGVNQPQHF TGTGCCAGTAGTAGCACCGGGACAGGGGTCGGAGTCAATCAGCCCCAGCATTTT
TRBJ2-5 - - TRBV30 CACRSGSETQYF TGTGCCTGCCGATCAGGGTCAGAGACCCAGTACTTC
TRBJ1-2 - TRBD1 TRBV5-4 CASSLGRGNYGYTF TGTGCCAGCAGCTTGGGCAGGGGGAACTATGGCTACACCTTC
TRBJ2-2 - - TRBV20-1 CSASVGWERGYYTGELFF TGCAGTGCTAGTGTGGGGTGGGAGAGGGGATATTACACCGGGGAGCTGTTTTTT